This TCR beta chain was identified in a study of vaccination effects on CD4 cells after COVID-19. Study-level information: Using viral peptide pools, the ViraFEST assay grew out antigen-specific CD4+ T cells prior to sequencing.

In the case of this clone: As yet, its antigen is unknown.

The CDR3 consists of 14 residues. With V trimmed by 10 bases and J by 3 bases, 8 bases remained unmatched. Germline-derived CDR1 and CDR2 are ENHRY and SYGVKD. Once cultured for roughly nine days, the cells underwent separation to obtain CD4+ T cells. A half-volume exchange with IL-2 medium occurred on days 3 and 7. Using immunoSEQ multiplex PCR, the repertoire was profiled, and TCRdb retains in-frame clones only, with some absent. The sample records some 26,000 clones, roughly 75% being singletons. The source of this sequence is a human donor who received a COVID-19 vaccine. The V gene is TRBV10-3, the J gene TRBJ2-7, with 11 bases that match TRBD1. Source: CD4+ T cells from PBMCs cultured without peptide, taken before COVID-19 vaccination. In nucleotides, the CDR3 is TGTGCCAGTGGCGCGGGACAGGGGGTCTACGAGCAGTACTTC. This encodes CASGAGQGVYEQYF.